The sequence of this T cell receptor (beta chain) was determined in a study of T cell repertoires in cytomegalovirus infection. This clonotype was seen a few times. The antigen remains undetermined. Germline V lookup: CDR1 SEHNR, CDR2 FQNEAQ (reference sequence). Trimming took 0 bases from V and 2 from J, leaving 9 bases between them. The CDR3 runs 15 residues. Study-level points and caveats: Carriers of CMV and the relevant HLA type were discriminated by public TCR beta frequency.

One entry per CDR3 protein, called by TCRdb with MiXCR from the reads. The table has 100,000 to 150,000 distinct CDR3 sequences, over 30% seen once; the top ten hold roughly three fifths. The receptor's source is a human donor in good health (CMV status not recorded). Some clones in this sample may be carry-over from other donors' samples. The material sequenced was CD8+ T cells from cultured PBMCs, taken from culture after CMV antigen stimulation. The genes are TRBV7-9 and TRBJ2-3, with D unclear. The CDR3 DNA reads as TGTGCCAGCAGCTTAGCGCCGGGCCCCACAGATACGCAGTATTTT. This encodes CASSLAPGPTDTQYF.